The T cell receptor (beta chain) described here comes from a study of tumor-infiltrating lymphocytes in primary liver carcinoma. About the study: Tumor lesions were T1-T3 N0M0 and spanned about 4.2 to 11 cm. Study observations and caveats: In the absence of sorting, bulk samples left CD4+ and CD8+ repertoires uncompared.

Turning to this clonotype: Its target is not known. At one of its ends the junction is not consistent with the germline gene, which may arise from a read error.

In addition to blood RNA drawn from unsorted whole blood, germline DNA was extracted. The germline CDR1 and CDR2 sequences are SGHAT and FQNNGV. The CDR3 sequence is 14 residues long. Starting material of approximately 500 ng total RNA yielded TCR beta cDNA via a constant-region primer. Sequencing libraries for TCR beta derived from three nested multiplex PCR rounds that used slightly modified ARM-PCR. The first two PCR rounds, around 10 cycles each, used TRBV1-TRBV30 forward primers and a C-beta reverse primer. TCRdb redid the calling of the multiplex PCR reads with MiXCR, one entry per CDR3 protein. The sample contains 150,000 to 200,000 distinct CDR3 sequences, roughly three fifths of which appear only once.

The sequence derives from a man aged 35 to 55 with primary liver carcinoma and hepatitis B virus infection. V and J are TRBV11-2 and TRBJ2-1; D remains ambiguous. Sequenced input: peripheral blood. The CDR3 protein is CTSSAPRMGGEQFF. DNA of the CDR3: TGTACCAGCAGCGCCCCTAGGATGGGCGGTGAGCAGTTCTTC.